This T cell receptor beta chain was observed in a study of T cells in localized non-small cell lung cancer. Points from the study as a whole: Highest T cell clonality was seen in uninvolved adjacent lung, surpassing that measured in tumor. In adjacent lung appeared a median around 59 of the top 100 tumor clones.

This CDR3 comprises 18 residues. The germline CDR1 and CDR2 sequences are SSHAT and FNYEAQ (reference sequence). Regarding this clone: No antigen is known for it. An end of the junction does not agree with germline; a read error may underlie this.

TCRdb keeps only in-frame clones here, not all; method: immunoSEQ multiplex PCR. This sample has 30,000 to 35,000 clones, with about nine tenths found just once. The sequence came from a female donor over 55 with stage I lung adenocarcinoma. The genes are TRBV7-7 and TRBJ1-3; 9 nucleotides align to TRBD1. The sample here was peripheral blood, taken before any cancer treatment. Written as DNA, the CDR3 is TGTGCTAGCAGCCCAGGACAGGGGCCTTGTTCCTCTGGAAACACCATATATTTT. Residues: CASSPGQGPCSSGNTIYF. The whole variable domain, remainder taken from reference TRBV7-7 and TRBJ1-3, is GAGVSQSPRYKVTKRGQDVTLRCDPISSHATLYWYQQALGQGPEFLTYFNYEAQPDKSGLPSDRFSAERPEGSISTLTIQRTEQRDSAMYRCASSPGQGPCSSGNTIYFGEGSWLTVV.